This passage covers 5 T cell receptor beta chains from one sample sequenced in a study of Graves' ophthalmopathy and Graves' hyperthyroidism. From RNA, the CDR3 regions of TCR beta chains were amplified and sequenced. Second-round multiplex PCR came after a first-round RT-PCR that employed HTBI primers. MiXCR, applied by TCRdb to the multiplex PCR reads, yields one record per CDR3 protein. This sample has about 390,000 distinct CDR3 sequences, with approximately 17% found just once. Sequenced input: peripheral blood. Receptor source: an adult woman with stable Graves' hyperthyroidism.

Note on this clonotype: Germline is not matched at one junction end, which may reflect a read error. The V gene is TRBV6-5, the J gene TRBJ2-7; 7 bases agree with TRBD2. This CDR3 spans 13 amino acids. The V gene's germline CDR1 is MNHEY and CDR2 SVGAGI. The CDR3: CASSYEWDYEQHF. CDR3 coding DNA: TGTGCCAGCAGTTACGAATGGGACTACGAGCAGCACTTC.

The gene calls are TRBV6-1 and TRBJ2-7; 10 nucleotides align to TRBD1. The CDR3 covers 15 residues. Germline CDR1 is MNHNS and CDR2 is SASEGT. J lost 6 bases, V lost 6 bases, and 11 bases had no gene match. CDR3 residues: CASRSGTGVGGEQYF. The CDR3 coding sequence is TGTGCCAGCAGATCCGGGACAGGGGTAGGAGGCGAGCAGTACTTC.

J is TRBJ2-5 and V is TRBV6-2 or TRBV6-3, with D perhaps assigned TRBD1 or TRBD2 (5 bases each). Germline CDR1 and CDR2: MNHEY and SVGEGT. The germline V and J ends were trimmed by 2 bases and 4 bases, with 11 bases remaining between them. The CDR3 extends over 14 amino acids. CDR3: CASSYVGALETQYF. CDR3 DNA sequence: TGTGCCAGCAGTTACGTCGGGGCGCTAGAGACCCAGTACTTC.

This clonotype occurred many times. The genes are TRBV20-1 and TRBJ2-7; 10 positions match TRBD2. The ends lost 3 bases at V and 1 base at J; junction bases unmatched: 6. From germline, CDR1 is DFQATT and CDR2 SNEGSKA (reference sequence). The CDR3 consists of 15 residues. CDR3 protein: CSASPSGSISYEQYF. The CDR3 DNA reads TGCAGTGCTAGTCCTAGCGGGAGTATTTCCTACGAGCAGTACTTC.

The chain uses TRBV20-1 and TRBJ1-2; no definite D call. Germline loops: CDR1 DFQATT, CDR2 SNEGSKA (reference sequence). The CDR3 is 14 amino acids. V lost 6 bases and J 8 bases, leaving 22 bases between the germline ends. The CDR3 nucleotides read TGCAGTGCCATCGACCCACCGGGTGCTCGCGGCTACACCTTC. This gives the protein CSAIDPPGARGYTF.